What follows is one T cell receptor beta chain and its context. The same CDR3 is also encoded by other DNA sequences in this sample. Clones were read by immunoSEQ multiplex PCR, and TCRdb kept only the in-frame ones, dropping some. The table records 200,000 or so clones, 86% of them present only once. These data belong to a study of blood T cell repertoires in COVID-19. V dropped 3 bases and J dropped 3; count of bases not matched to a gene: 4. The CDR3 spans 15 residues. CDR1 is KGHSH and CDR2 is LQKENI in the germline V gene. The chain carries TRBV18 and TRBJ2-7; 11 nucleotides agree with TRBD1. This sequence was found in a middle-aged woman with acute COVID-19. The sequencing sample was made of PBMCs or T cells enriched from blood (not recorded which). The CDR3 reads CASSPGGTGGYEQYF. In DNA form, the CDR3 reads TGTGCCAGCTCACCGGGAGGGACAGGGGGCTACGAGCAGTACTTC.